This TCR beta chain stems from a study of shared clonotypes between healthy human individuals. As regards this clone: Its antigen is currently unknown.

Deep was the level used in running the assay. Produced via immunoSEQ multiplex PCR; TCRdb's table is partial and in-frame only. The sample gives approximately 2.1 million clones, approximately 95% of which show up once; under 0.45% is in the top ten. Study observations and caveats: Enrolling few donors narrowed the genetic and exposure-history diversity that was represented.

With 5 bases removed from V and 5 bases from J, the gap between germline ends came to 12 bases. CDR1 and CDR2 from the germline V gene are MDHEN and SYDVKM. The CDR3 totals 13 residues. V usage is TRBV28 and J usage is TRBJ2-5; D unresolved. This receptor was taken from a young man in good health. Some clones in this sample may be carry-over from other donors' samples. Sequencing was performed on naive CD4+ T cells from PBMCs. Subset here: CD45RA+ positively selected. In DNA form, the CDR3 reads TGTGCCAGCAGTCCCCGGACGGGTGAGACCCAGTACTTC. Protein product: CASSPRTGETQYF.